A single TCR beta chain is shown here with its context. Its antigen remains unidentified. The source of the sample is a study of T cell repertoires in cytomegalovirus infection. For the study at large: Shared public TCR beta signatures pointed to both CMV infection and a matching HLA type.

TCRdb passed the reads through MiXCR, listing each CDR3 protein once. The sample lists approximately 500,000 distinct CDR3 sequences, around 10% seen once, with about a tenth in the top ten. Broader study findings: HLA-C-restricted TCR beta clonotypes specific for CMV led the ex vivo response.

The V end lost 7 bases, the J end lost 6 bases, and 19 bases lay between the germline ends. Germline CDR1 is SQVTM and CDR2 is ANQGSEA. The CDR3 consists of 14 residues. Sequenced material: PBMCs. This clonotype originated in a human donor in good health (CMV status not recorded). Some clones in this sample may be carry-over from other donors' samples. The chain combines TRBV29-1 with TRBJ2-1; TRBD1 might be the D (6 bases). The CDR3 region is CSGLTGFPPNEQFF. CDR3 bases: TGCAGCGGGCTAACAGGGTTCCCCCCCAATGAGCAGTTCTTC.